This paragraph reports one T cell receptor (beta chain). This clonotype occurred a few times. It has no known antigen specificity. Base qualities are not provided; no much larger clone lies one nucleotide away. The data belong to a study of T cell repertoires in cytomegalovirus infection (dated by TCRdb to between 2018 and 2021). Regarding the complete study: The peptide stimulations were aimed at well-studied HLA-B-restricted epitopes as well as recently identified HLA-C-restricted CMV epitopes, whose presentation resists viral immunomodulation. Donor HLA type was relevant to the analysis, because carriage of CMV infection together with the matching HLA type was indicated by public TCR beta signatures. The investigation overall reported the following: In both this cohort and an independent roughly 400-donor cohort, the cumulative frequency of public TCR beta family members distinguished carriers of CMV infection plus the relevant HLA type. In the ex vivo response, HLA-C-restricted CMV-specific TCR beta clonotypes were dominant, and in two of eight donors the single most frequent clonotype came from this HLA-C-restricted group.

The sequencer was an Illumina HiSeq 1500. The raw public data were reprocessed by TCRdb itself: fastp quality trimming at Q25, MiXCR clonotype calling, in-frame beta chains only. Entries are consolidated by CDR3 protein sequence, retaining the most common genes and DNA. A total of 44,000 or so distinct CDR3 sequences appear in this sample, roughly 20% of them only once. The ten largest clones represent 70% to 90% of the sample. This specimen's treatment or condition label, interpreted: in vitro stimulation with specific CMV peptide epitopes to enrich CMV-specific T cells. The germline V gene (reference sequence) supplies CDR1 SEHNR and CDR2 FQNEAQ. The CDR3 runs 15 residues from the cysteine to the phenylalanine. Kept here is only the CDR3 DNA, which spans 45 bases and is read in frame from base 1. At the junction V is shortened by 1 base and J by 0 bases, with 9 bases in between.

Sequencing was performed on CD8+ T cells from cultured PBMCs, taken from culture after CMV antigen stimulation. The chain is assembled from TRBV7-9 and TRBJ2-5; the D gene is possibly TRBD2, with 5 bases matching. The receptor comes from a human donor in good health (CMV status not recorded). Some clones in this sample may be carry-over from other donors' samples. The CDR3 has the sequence CASSLDGEYQETQYF. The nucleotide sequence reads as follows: TGTGCCAGCAGCTTAGATGGGGAGTACCAAGAGACCCAGTACTTC.